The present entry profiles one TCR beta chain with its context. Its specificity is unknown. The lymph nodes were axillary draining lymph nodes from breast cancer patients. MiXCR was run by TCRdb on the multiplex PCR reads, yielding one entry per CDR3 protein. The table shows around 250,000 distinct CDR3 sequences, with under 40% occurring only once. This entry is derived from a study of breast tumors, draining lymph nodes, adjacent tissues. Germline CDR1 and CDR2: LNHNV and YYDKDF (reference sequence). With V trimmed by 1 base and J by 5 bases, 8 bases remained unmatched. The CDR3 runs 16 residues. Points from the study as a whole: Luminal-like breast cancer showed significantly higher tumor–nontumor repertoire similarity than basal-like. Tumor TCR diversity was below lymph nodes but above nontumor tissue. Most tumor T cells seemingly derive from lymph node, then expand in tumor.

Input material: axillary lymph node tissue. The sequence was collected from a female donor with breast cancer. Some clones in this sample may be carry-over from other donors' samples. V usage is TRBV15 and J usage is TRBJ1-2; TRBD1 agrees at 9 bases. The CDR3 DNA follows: TGTGCCACCAGCAGAGCGGTGACAGGGGGGCGTTATGGCTACACCTTC. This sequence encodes CATSRAVTGGRYGYTF.